The 31 T cell receptor beta chains reported below all come from one sample, sequenced in a study of blood T cell repertoires in COVID-19. Sequencing used immunoSEQ multiplex PCR; TCRdb keeps in-frame clones, though not all of them. The table records 180,000 or so clones, more than 75% of them present only once. Sequenced: peripheral blood. These receptors originate from a woman older than 75 with acute or convalescent COVID-19.

V usage is TRBV19 and J usage is TRBJ1-4; D might be TRBD1 (5 bases). Germline V gene lookup returns CDR1 LNHDA and CDR2 SQIVND (reference sequence). CDR3 size: 14 residues. Deletions cut 5 bases from V and 8 bases from J, with 15 bases between. CDR3: CASSEMIRGEKLFF. The CDR3 nucleotides are TGTGCCAGTAGTGAGATGATACGGGGGGAAAAACTGTTTTTT.

The chain employs TRBV5-1 and TRBJ2-1; 7 nucleotides line up with TRBD2. Germline loops: CDR1 SGHRS, CDR2 YFSETQ. The CDR3 is made up of 13 amino acids. V gave up 4 bases and J gave up 5 bases; unmatched junction bases: 3. CDR3 loop: CASSGAGHNEQFF. The CDR3 region has the DNA TGCGCCAGCAGCGGAGCGGGGCACAATGAGCAGTTCTTC.

The chain carries TRBV2 and TRBJ1-1; possible D gene TRBD1, 5 bases. The germline gives CDR1 SNHLY, CDR2 FYNNEI. Trimming shortened V by 1 base and J by 4 bases, and 13 bases separated the two germline ends. This CDR3 has 15 amino acids. CDR3 sequence reads: CASSEEAGLSTEAFF. In DNA, the CDR3 is TGTGCCAGCAGTGAAGAGGCAGGGTTGAGCACTGAAGCTTTCTTT.

This clone has a handful of counts. The chain recombines TRBV30 with TRBJ2-4; TRBD2 agrees at 7 bases. The length of the CDR3 is 13 residues. CDR1 and CDR2 from the germline V gene are GTSNPN and SVGIG (reference sequence). V shed 8 bases and J 9 bases; nucleotides not matched to a gene: 13. CDR3 in DNA: TGTGCCGGAGCCAGGCCGCCGGGAGGCATTCAGTACTTC. Translation: CAGARPPGGIQYF.

The chain recombines TRBV28 with TRBJ1-4; D remains ambiguous. The CDR3 loop spans 13 amino acids. CDR1 is MDHEN and CDR2 is SYDVKM in the germline V gene. V shed 10 bases and J shed 4 bases, with 13 bases lying between them. The CDR3 loop is CAITRAFNEKLFF. The CDR3 DNA is TGTGCCATTACCCGCGCCTTTAATGAAAAACTGTTTTTT.

This chain links TRBV7-8 with TRBJ1-1, with a possible D match to TRBD1 (6 bases). The V and J ends lost 2 bases and 6 bases respectively, with 10 bases between them. There are 13 residues in the CDR3. Germline-derived CDR1 and CDR2 are SGHVS and FQNEAQ. The DNA for the CDR3 is TGTGCCAGCAGCTTACAGGGGTTGTCTGAAGCTTTCTTT. It is translated as CASSLQGLSEAFF. Looking up the rest from reference TRBV7-8 and TRBJ1-1 gives the full variable domain: GAGVSQSPRYKVAKRGQDVALRCDPISGHVSLFWYQQALGQGPEFLTYFQNEAQLDKSGLPSDRFFAERPEGSVSTLKIQRTQQEDSAVYLCASSLQGLSEAFFGQGTRLTVV.

The CDR3 nucleotides are TGTGCCACCAGTGATCCTAATTCCCCCGGGACAGGAGGACATGGCTACACCTTC. It specifies CATSDPNSPGTGGHGYTF. The J gene is TRBJ1-2, the V gene TRBV24-1, with TRBD1 matching over 8 bases. Germline assignment: CDR1 KGHDR and CDR2 SFDVKD. After removal of 3 bases from V and 6 bases from J, the junction contained 17 bases not matched to a gene. This CDR3 region has 18 residues.

CDR3 sequence: CASRRDSLGEQFF. The CDR3 region has the DNA TGTGCCAGCCGGAGAGATTCCCTCGGGGAGCAGTTCTTC. The V call is TRBV9, the J call TRBJ2-1; D gene unclear. V was shortened by 7 bases and J by 10 bases, with 18 bases between the two germline ends. CDR3 length: 13 amino acids. In germline, CDR1 is SGDLS, CDR2 YYNGEE. The variable domain in full, completed from reference TRBV9 and TRBJ2-1, reads DSGVTQTPKHLITATGQRVTLRCSPRSGDLSVYWYQQSLDQGLQFLIQYYNGEERAKGNILERFSAQQFPDLHSELNLSSLELGDSALYFCASRRDSLGEQFFGPGTRLTVL.

This clone turned up a few times. The gene calls are TRBV9 and TRBJ2-3; TRBD2 is a possible D gene (5 bases). In germline, CDR1 is SGDLS, CDR2 YYNGEE. The CDR3 spans 13 residues. Trimming took 1 base from V and 6 from J, leaving 9 bases between them. The CDR3 DNA sequence: TGTGCCAGCAGCGTACGGGGATCTGATACGCAGTATTTT. Amino acids: CASSVRGSDTQYF.

This chain uses TRBV6-5 with TRBJ2-7; D perhaps matches TRBD1 (5 bases). V was cut by 8 bases and J by 1 base, with 12 bases left in between. The CDR3 loop spans 13 amino acids. CDR1 and CDR2 from the germline V gene are MNHEY and SVGAGI. CDR3 DNA sequence: TGTGCCAGCGCCCGTCAGGGTTCCTACGAGCAGTACTTC. Amino acids: CASARQGSYEQYF.

The gene calls are TRBV30 and TRBJ1-2; D remains unclear. The CDR3 totals 12 residues. V lost 0 bases, J lost 3 bases, and 5 bases lay in between. Germline V gene lookup returns CDR1 GTSNPN and CDR2 SVGIG (reference sequence). The CDR3 DNA reads as TGTGCCTGGAGTGTACTATACTATGGCTACACCTTC. This codes for CAWSVLYYGYTF.

The chain recombines TRBV5-1 with TRBJ1-1; D possibly corresponds to TRBD1 (5 bases). This CDR3 is 14 amino acids long. V was trimmed by 5 bases and J by 0 bases, leaving 11 bases between them. Germline CDR1 and CDR2: SGHRS and YFSETQ. CDR3 residues: CASRYQGLNTEAFF. The DNA of the CDR3 is TGCGCCAGCAGGTACCAGGGATTGAACACTGAAGCTTTCTTT.

CDR3 in DNA: TGCGCCAGCAGCCTCCGACCGACGACTAGCGCCTCCTACGAGCAGTACTTC. Amino acids: CASSLRPTTSASYEQYF. V and J are TRBV4-3 and TRBJ2-7, with 8 bases lining up with TRBD2. The CDR3 runs to 17 residues. The V gene's germline CDR1 is LGHNA and CDR2 YSLEER. Trimming took 4 bases from V and 0 from J; bases not matched to a gene: 11.

The chain combines TRBV12-3 or TRBV12-4 with TRBJ2-3; TRBD1 is a possible D gene (5 bases). The V end lost 4 bases, the J end lost 6 bases, and 8 bases lay between the germline ends. CDR3 length: 12 residues. The CDR3 loop reads CASSSTVDTQYF. CDR3 DNA: TGTGCCAGCAGTTCGACAGTGGATACGCAGTATTTT.

The sample holds one count of this clone. The chain recombines TRBV6-2 or TRBV6-3 with TRBJ2-7, with a tentative D call TRBD2 (8 bases). Germline assignment: CDR1 MNHEY and CDR2 SVGEGT. Trimming cost V 0 bases and J 7 bases, with 22 bases left between them. The CDR3 covers 17 residues. Written as DNA, the CDR3 is TGTGCCAGCAGTTACTCGGTTTATAGCGGGATGGACAGGGAGCAGTACTTC. Translated: CASSYSVYSGMDREQYF.

The chain uses TRBV30 and TRBJ2-7, with 11 nucleotides matching TRBD2. V lost 0 bases, J lost 1 base, and 14 bases stayed unmatched. The germline CDR1 and CDR2 sequences are GTSNPN and SVGIG (reference sequence). The CDR3 consists of 19 residues. Written as DNA, the CDR3 is TGTGCCTGGAGTGTAGGGCTAGCGGGAGGTAACTTGGGTTCCTACGAGCAGTACTTC. Protein product: CAWSVGLAGGNLGSYEQYF.

This clone was observed once. The gene calls are TRBV28 and TRBJ1-2; 9 bases agree with TRBD1. Trimming at V came to 5 bases and at J to 2 bases, leaving 3 bases not matched to a gene. Germline values: CDR1 MDHEN, CDR2 SYDVKM. This CDR3 spans 14 amino acids. DNA for the CDR3: TGTGCCAGCAGTCGGACAGGGGCCAACTATGGCTACACCTTC. Its translation is CASSRTGANYGYTF.

This clone showed up just a few times. This CDR3 is CASSLGQGGNTQYF. Here the CDR3 DNA reads TGCGCCAGCAGCTTGGGACAGGGCGGAAATACGCAGTATTTT. The V call is TRBV5-1, the J call TRBJ2-3; 7 bases are shared with TRBD1. The CDR3 runs to 14 residues. Germline assignment: CDR1 SGHRS and CDR2 YFSETQ. Losses at the gene ends were 0 bases for V and 7 bases for J; bases not matched to a gene: 5.

The V call is TRBV5-1, the J call TRBJ2-7; 7 nucleotides match TRBD2. CDR1 is SGHRS and CDR2 is YFSETQ in the germline V gene. This CDR3 is 14 amino acids long. V gave up 1 base and J gave up 6 bases; unmatched junction bases: 7. In DNA, the CDR3 is TGCGCCAGCAGCTTGTCTGGCGGGAGTATCGAGCAGTACTTC. Protein: CASSLSGGSIEQYF. The variable domain in full, with the rest retrieved from reference TRBV5-1 and TRBJ2-7, is KAGVTQTPRYLIKTRGQQVTLSCSPISGHRSVSWYQQTPGQGLQFLFEYFSETQRNKGNFPGRFSGRQFSNSRSEMNVSTLELGDSALYLCASSLSGGSIEQYFGPGTRLTVT.

This sequence joins TRBV14 and TRBJ2-1; 7 bases are a match to TRBD1. J was trimmed by 9 bases and V by 3 bases; bases with no gene match: 14. Germline V gene sequence: CDR1 SGHDN, CDR2 FVKESK. This CDR3 is 16 amino acids long. The CDR3 here is CASSHAPTPNRGEQFF. The CDR3 DNA is TGTGCCAGCAGCCACGCTCCGACCCCCAACAGGGGTGAGCAGTTCTTC.

This chain connects TRBV24-1 to TRBJ1-2; TRBD1 might be the D (6 bases). Germline CDR1 is KGHDR and CDR2 is SFDVKD. Trimming shortened V by 5 bases and J by 8 bases, and 14 bases separated the two germline ends. The CDR3 consists of 13 residues. CDR3 nucleotide sequence: TGTGCCACCAGTGCCCCAGGGGAAGGAGGCTACACCTTC. This gives the protein CATSAPGEGGYTF.

The rearrangement links TRBV20-1 to TRBJ1-2, with TRBD1 matching 7 bases. CDR1 and CDR2 (germline): DFQATT, SNEGSKA (reference sequence). The CDR3 totals 11 residues. V shed 4 bases, J shed 8 bases, and the junction held 4 bases outside the gene matches. The CDR3 nucleotides are TGCAGTGCTATGTACAGGGGAGGCTACACCTTC. It yields the protein CSAMYRGGYTF.

The V gene is TRBV7-2, the J gene TRBJ2-7; D not resolved. Looked up from germline, CDR1 is SGHTA and CDR2 is FQGNSA. The CDR3 has 13 residues. Trimming shortened V by 3 bases and J by 4 bases, and 10 bases separated the two germline ends. The CDR3 region is CASSLFRLYEQYF. CDR3 bases: TGTGCCAGCAGCTTGTTCAGGTTGTACGAGCAGTACTTC.

This chain uses TRBV9 with TRBJ2-3; perhaps TRBD1 as D (5 bases). Trimming pared 3 bases from V and 2 bases from J, leaving 13 bases between. CDR1 SGDLS and CDR2 YYNGEE come from the germline V gene. The CDR3 spans 15 residues. The CDR3 loop reads CASSAQGSPTDTQYF. The CDR3 DNA sequence: TGTGCCAGCAGCGCGCAGGGTAGTCCCACAGATACGCAGTATTTT. Full variable domain (remainder filled in from reference TRBV9 and TRBJ2-3): DSGVTQTPKHLITATGQRVTLRCSPRSGDLSVYWYQQSLDQGLQFLIQYYNGEERAKGNILERFSAQQFPDLHSELNLSSLELGDSALYFCASSAQGSPTDTQYFGPGTRLTVL.

The chain joins TRBV5-1 to TRBJ2-7; 7 bases are a match to TRBD1. This CDR3 comprises 15 residues. CDR1 and CDR2 (germline): SGHRS, YFSETQ. Trimming at V came to 0 bases and at J to 5 bases, leaving 8 bases not matched to a gene. The CDR3 DNA reads as TGCGCCAGCAGCTTGGGCTCGCAGGGGGTGAACGAGCAGTACTTC. This translates into CASSLGSQGVNEQYF.

For the CDR3, the DNA is TGTGCCTTATCACGGGGGATTTTGAATGAGCAGTTCTTC. Translated, it gives CALSRGILNEQFF. The gene calls are TRBV10-3 and TRBJ2-1; possibly TRBD2 for D (6 bases). Germline V gene sequence: CDR1 ENHRY, CDR2 SYGVKD. With 11 bases removed from V and 7 bases from J, the gap between germline ends came to 18 bases. There are 13 residues in the CDR3.

This clone was recorded only once. The CDR3, as DNA: TGTGCCAGCAGCCCTACAGGGGGTTCGAATGAAAAACTGTTTTTT. The encoded protein is CASSPTGGSNEKLFF. The chain has TRBV7-9 and TRBJ1-4; 8 nucleotides align to TRBD1. Looked up from germline, CDR1 is SEHNR and CDR2 is FQNEAQ (reference sequence). This CDR3 has 15 residues. The ends lost 5 bases at V and 5 bases at J; junction bases unmatched: 7.

The chain has TRBV11-2 and TRBJ1-5; 10 nucleotides line up with TRBD1. CDR1 and CDR2 from the germline V gene are SGHAT and FQNNGV. This CDR3 spans 17 amino acids. V trimming: 1 base; J trimming: 1 base; junction bases outside the gene matches: 4. The chain's CDR3 is CASSLGQGASSNQPQHF. The CDR3 DNA reads as TGTGCCAGCAGCTTAGGACAGGGGGCCTCAAGCAATCAGCCCCAGCATTTT.

CDR3 nucleotides: TGTGCCATCAGTGAGAGCGGGAGACGGGGAGATACGCAGTATTTT. Translating it yields CAISESGRRGDTQYF. The V gene is TRBV10-3, the J gene TRBJ2-3; 8 positions match TRBD2. CDR1 is ENHRY and CDR2 is SYGVKD in the germline V gene. V lost 2 bases and J lost 5; bases outside the gene matches: 6. CDR3 size: 15 residues.

This clone was detected once. The chain links TRBV6-5 to TRBJ2-2, with 9 nucleotides matching TRBD2. The length of the CDR3 is 16 residues. CDR1 MNHEY and CDR2 SVGAGI come from the germline V gene. V shed 4 bases, J shed 1 base, and the junction held 4 bases outside the gene matches. This CDR3 is CASSSRLAVNTGELFF. The CDR3, as DNA: TGTGCCAGCAGTTCACGACTAGCGGTGAACACCGGGGAGCTGTTTTTT.

The genes are TRBV19 and TRBJ2-7; TRBD2 might be the D (5 bases). Trimming took off 3 bases at V and 4 bases at J, with 10 bases between the two ends. The CDR3 length is 13 residues. From germline, CDR1 is LNHDA and CDR2 SQIVND (reference sequence). Here the CDR3 DNA reads TGTGCCAGTAGTATTTTTCCGGGGTACGAGCAGTACTTC. Amino acid sequence: CASSIFPGYEQYF.